These 20 T cell receptor beta chains came from one sample sequenced in a study of T cells in Graves' hyperthyroidism and ophthalmopathy. What was amplified from RNA transcripts were TCR beta CDR3 regions. Initially, a first-round RT-PCR of the TCR CDR3 employed the HTBI primer set. TCRdb itself ran the multiplex PCR reads through MiXCR, one entry per CDR3 protein. This repertoire shows approximately 600,000 distinct CDR3 sequences, less than 25% found once; its top ten account for 34%. Specimen: blood. The receptors shown here come from a man aged 25 to 40 with Graves' ophthalmopathy.

In this sample, this clonotype turned up a few times. The rearrangement links TRBV9 to TRBJ2-3; 13 bases agree with TRBD2. The CDR3 covers 18 residues. Germline CDR1 is SGDLS and CDR2 is YYNGEE. Germline trimming cut 0 bases from V and 2 bases from J; bases unmatched to any gene: 6. The CDR3: CASSVGTSGRPYTDTQYF. The DNA for the CDR3 is TGTGCCAGCAGCGTAGGGACTAGCGGGAGACCCTACACAGATACGCAGTATTTT.

The chain links TRBV5-6 to TRBJ2-1; 7 bases fit TRBD1. This CDR3 spans 16 amino acids. Germline assignment: CDR1 SGHDT and CDR2 YYEEEE. V lost 4 bases to trimming and J lost 0 bases; unmatched junction nucleotides: 7. The CDR3 loop reads CASSPGQESSYNEQFF. The CDR3, as DNA: TGTGCCAGCAGCCCCGGACAGGAATCCTCCTACAATGAGCAGTTCTTC.

At least ten counts were recorded for this clonotype. V is TRBV7-9 and J is TRBJ2-3, with D unclear. From germline, CDR1 is SEHNR and CDR2 FQNEAQ (reference sequence). Trimming stripped 4 bases from V and 4 bases from J, with 9 bases between. CDR3 length: 13 amino acids. DNA of the CDR3: TGTGCCAGCAGCTCACCTGGTTCAGATACGCAGTATTTT. Translation gives CASSSPGSDTQYF.

This clonotype was seen many times. This chain connects TRBV28 to TRBJ2-1; the D is unclear. V gave up 6 bases and J gave up 7 bases, with 10 bases separating them. The CDR3 consists of 12 residues. Germline values: CDR1 MDHEN, CDR2 SYDVKM. For the CDR3, the DNA is TGTGCCAGCAGCCACACTGGGAATGAGCAGTTCTTC. Protein: CASSHTGNEQFF.

This clonotype occurred once. The chain carries TRBV6-1 and TRBJ2-2, with 8 bases identical to TRBD1. J gave up 2 bases and V 7 bases, and 9 bases lay outside the gene matches. The germline V gene encodes CDR1 MNHNS and CDR2 SASEGT. The CDR3 loop spans 16 amino acids. CDR3 sequence reads: CASTPGTGLNTGELFF. The DNA of the CDR3 is TGTGCCAGCACACCGGGGACAGGACTTAACACCGGGGAGCTGTTTTTT.

This clonotype was observed many times. This chain joins TRBV4-1 and TRBJ1-2; D may be TRBD1 (5 bases). Between the trimmed V and J ends, which lost 2 bases and 6 bases, there was a span of 13 bases. The V gene's germline CDR1 is MGHRA and CDR2 YSYEKL. The CDR3 runs 14 residues. The CDR3 region is CASSQRGRGDGYTF. The CDR3 DNA is TGCGCCAGCAGCCAACGGGGCCGAGGGGATGGCTACACCTTC.

The chain recombines TRBV11-2 with TRBJ2-4; the D gene is possibly TRBD1 (6 bases). Germline lookup yields CDR1 SGHAT and CDR2 FQNNGV. CDR3 length equals 12 residues. The V gene lost 3 bases and the J gene lost 12 bases, with 12 bases spanning the gap. The CDR3 protein is CASSLTGTHQYF. DNA for the CDR3: TGTGCCAGCAGCTTGACCGGGACACATCAGTACTTC.

Only a few counts were recorded for this clonotype. V gene TRBV25-1 combines with J gene TRBJ2-5; weak D call: TRBD2 (5 bases). The germline V gene encodes CDR1 MGHDK and CDR2 SYGVNS. This CDR3 contains 14 residues. Trimming pared 5 bases from V and 1 base from J, leaving 11 bases between. CDR3 bases: TGTGCCAGCAGTACCTCTAGCTCCCAAGAGACCCAGTACTTC. It encodes CASSTSSSQETQYF.

This rearrangement joins TRBV20-1 to TRBJ2-5; TRBD2 agrees at 11 bases. Germline V gives CDR1 DFQATT, CDR2 SNEGSKA (reference sequence). J lost 1 base, V lost 6 bases, and 13 bases had no gene match. The CDR3 is 17 amino acids. In DNA form, the CDR3 reads TGCAGTGCAAACCCTCCGTCCGGGACTAGCGGCCAAGAGACCCAGTACTTC. Its protein product is CSANPPSGTSGQETQYF.

This clonotype appeared a few times. The chain recombines TRBV20-1 with TRBJ1-1; D gene uncertain. The CDR3 runs 11 residues. The germline CDR1 and CDR2 sequences are DFQATT and SNEGSKA (reference sequence). Trimming took 3 bases from V and 7 from J, leaving 9 bases between them. The CDR3 loop is CSASWRHEAFF. CDR3 sequence (DNA): TGCAGTGCTAGCTGGCGACATGAAGCTTTCTTT.

The chain is built from TRBV19 and TRBJ2-3; 8 nucleotides agree with TRBD2. Germline lookup yields CDR1 LNHDA and CDR2 SQIVND (reference sequence). Trimming at V came to 1 base and at J to 2 bases, leaving 2 bases not matched to a gene. The CDR3 extends over 15 amino acids. In DNA form, the CDR3 reads TGTGCCAGTAGTATAGCAGCGGGGGACACAGATACGCAGTATTTT. This translates into CASSIAAGDTDTQYF.

This clonotype was seen ten or more times. The genes are TRBV2 and TRBJ2-1; D may be TRBD1 (7 bases). CDR3 length: 17 residues. V shed 4 bases and J shed 1 base, with 17 bases lying between them. CDR1 is SNHLY, CDR2 FYNNEI, per germline. Here the CDR3 reads CASSGETGEVSYNEQFF. The CDR3 DNA is TGTGCCAGCAGTGGAGAAACAGGGGAGGTTTCCTACAATGAGCAGTTCTTC. The complete variable domain, with remaining parts taken from reference TRBV2 and TRBJ2-1, reads EPEVTQTPSHQVTQMGQEVILRCVPISNHLYFYWYRQILGQKVEFLVSFYNNEISEKSEIFDDQFSVERPDGSNFTLKIRSTKLEDSAMYFCASSGETGEVSYNEQFFGPGTRLTVL.

This clonotype was picked up a small number of times. This rearrangement joins TRBV4-2 to TRBJ1-3; 7 bases are a match to TRBD1. This CDR3 is 15 amino acids long. Germline CDR1 reads LGHNA; CDR2 reads YNFKEQ. V gave up 0 bases and J gave up 3 bases; unmatched junction bases: 2. Here the CDR3 reads CASSQDRGDGNTIYF. CDR3 in DNA: TGTGCCAGCAGCCAAGACAGGGGGGATGGAAACACCATATATTTT.

This clonotype was detected only a few times. The chain employs TRBV19 and TRBJ2-7; 11 bases align to TRBD2. Germline V CDR1 and CDR2: LNHDA, SQIVND (reference sequence). The CDR3 spans 13 residues. The V segment lost 7 bases and the J segment 3 bases; nucleotides outside the gene matches: 2. The CDR3 DNA sequence: TGTGCCAGTAAAGGGACTAGCGGCTACGAGCAGTACTTC. It encodes CASKGTSGYEQYF.

This clonotype was detected many times. This chain joins TRBV11-2 and TRBJ2-7; 8 nucleotides line up with TRBD1. The ends lost 2 bases at V and 3 bases at J; junction bases unmatched: 6. This CDR3 has 15 amino acids. The germline gives CDR1 SGHAT, CDR2 FQNNGV. The CDR3 nucleotides are TGTGCCAGCAGCTTATCGGGACAGGTCTACTACGAGCAGTACTTC. Residues: CASSLSGQVYYEQYF.

This clonotype was picked up a small number of times. This chain connects TRBV30 to TRBJ1-2, with 7 bases that match TRBD1. The CDR3 consists of 12 residues. J lost 6 bases, V lost 4 bases, and 5 bases had no gene match. Germline V gene lookup returns CDR1 GTSNPN and CDR2 SVGIG (reference sequence). Here the CDR3 DNA reads TGTGCCTGGAACGGACAGGTTGATGGCTACACCTTC. Translating gives CAWNGQVDGYTF.

This clonotype was found a few times. The rearrangement joins TRBV29-1 to TRBJ2-3; possible D gene TRBD2, 6 bases. Per germline, CDR1 SQVTM and CDR2 ANQGSEA. V was clipped by 7 bases and J by 7 bases, with 12 bases between them. This CDR3 comprises 11 residues. CDR3 in amino acids: CSAGTSYTQYF. The CDR3 coding sequence is TGCAGCGCTGGGACTTCCTATACGCAGTATTTT.

This clonotype was observed a few times. The genes are TRBV7-8 and TRBJ2-5; 8 nucleotides match TRBD2. Unmatched junction bases numbered 16, after V lost 5 bases and J lost 5 bases. Looked up from germline, CDR1 is SGHVS and CDR2 is FQNEAQ. There are 17 residues in the CDR3. CDR3 protein: CASSTYSGTSEGETQYF. The CDR3 DNA is TGTGCCAGCAGCACCTACTCCGGGACTAGTGAAGGGGAGACCCAGTACTTC.

As regards this clonotype: It may be a read error: a sequence one base away is much more abundant. V and J are TRBV5-4 and TRBJ1-2, with D unresolved. Trimming took off 4 bases at V and 2 bases at J, with 15 bases between the two ends. The CDR3 length is 15 residues. Per the germline V gene, CDR1 is SGHNT and CDR2 is YYREEE (reference sequence). The CDR3 region is CASSPPGWSNYGYTF. The CDR3 DNA reads TGTGCCAGCAGCCCCCCGGGGTGGAGCAACTATGGCTACACCTTC.

The gene calls are TRBV5-1 and TRBJ1-1; TRBD1 might be the D (5 bases). The CDR3 is 16 residues long. Germline CDR1 and CDR2: SGHRS and YFSETQ. V lost 0 bases and J lost 4, with 16 bases in between. The chain's CDR3 is CASSLAFGGGATEAFF. The CDR3 nucleotides are TGCGCCAGCAGCTTGGCTTTCGGTGGGGGTGCCACTGAAGCTTTCTTT.